The present TCR beta chain was sequenced within a study of regulatory T cells in long-lasting Graves disease. General study points: Lower TCR diversity characterized persistent Graves' patients relative to newly diagnosed patients. Persistent patients had a count of shared public clonotypes (approximately 3,000) that exceeded that of new patients (about 970).

This clonotype came up many times. Its antigen is unknown. Arm-PCR with iRepertoire HTBI primers amplified the CDR3 regions for these TCR beta libraries. TCRdb processed the multiplex PCR reads anew with MiXCR; each CDR3 protein has one entry. The top ten hold 6.5% to 8% of the sample, which has around 500,000 distinct CDR3 sequences, roughly 20% seen once. The V and J ends lost 4 bases and 3 bases, in that order; junction bases with no gene match: 16. Germline assignment: CDR1 DFQATT and CDR2 SNEGSKA (reference sequence). The CDR3 extends over 18 amino acids. Time point noted: persistent/refractory GD, antithyroid drugs over 5 years with positive TRAb. The TCR library used RNA extracted from PBMCs.

The input for sequencing was peripheral blood mononuclear cells (PBMCs), taken when the disease was refractory, from a patient treated with antithyroid drugs. This chain connects TRBV20-1 to TRBJ2-2, with TRBD2 matching over 8 bases. This receptor was obtained from a female donor with Graves disease. The CDR3 spells CSAIAGGKGRPHTGELFF. The CDR3, as DNA: TGCAGTGCTATCGCGGGGGGCAAGGGGAGACCACACACCGGGGAGCTGTTTTTT.